The next 21 T cell receptor beta chains were all read from a single sample in a study of blood T cell repertoires in COVID-19. Assay: immunoSEQ multiplex PCR; the TCRdb copy retains only in-frame clones and omits some. Among about 220,000 clones listed, 86% were seen once. Input material: peripheral blood. These receptors were taken from a woman aged 45-60 years with COVID-19, enrolled during active disease.

V gene TRBV30 combines with J gene TRBJ1-1, with D maybe TRBD1 (6 bases). The CDR3 is 11 residues long. The V end lost 6 bases, the J end lost 6 bases, and 11 bases lay between the germline ends. CDR1 is GTSNPN, CDR2 SVGIG, per germline (reference sequence). CDR3 loop: CACLQGSEAFF. In nucleotides, the CDR3 is TGTGCCTGCCTACAGGGCTCTGAAGCTTTCTTT.

The chain is built from TRBV7-2 and TRBJ2-2, with TRBD2 matching 7 bases. The germline CDR1 and CDR2 sequences are SGHTA and FQGNSA. The trim removed 4 bases at V and 5 bases at J, leaving 10 bases unmatched. This CDR3 comprises 16 residues. The CDR3 bases are TGTGCCAGCAGCTCGCGGACTAGGGGAGGAACCGGGGAGCTGTTTTTT. This sequence encodes CASSSRTRGGTGELFF. Drawing the rest from reference TRBV7-2 and TRBJ2-2, the complete variable domain is GAGVSQSPSNKVTEKGKDVELRCDPISGHTALYWYRQSLGQGLEFLIYFQGNSAPDKSGLPSDRFSAERTGGSVSTLTIQRTQQEDSAVYLCASSSRTRGGTGELFFGEGSRLTVL.

V gene TRBV9 combines with J gene TRBJ1-6; D is possibly TRBD1 (5 bases). V shed 4 bases and J shed 0 bases, with 23 bases lying between them. This CDR3 spans 20 amino acids. Germline loops: CDR1 SGDLS, CDR2 YYNGEE. The DNA for the CDR3 is TGTGCCAGCAGCTCCACGGGGGGGACCTCTGCGAGCTCCTATAATTCACCCCTCCACTTT. This translates into CASSSTGGTSASSYNSPLHF.

V usage is TRBV6-2 or TRBV6-3 and J usage is TRBJ2-6; D may be TRBD2 (5 bases). Germline CDR1 reads MNHEY; CDR2 reads SVGEGT. This CDR3 is 16 amino acids long. With 4 bases removed from V and 0 bases from J, the gap between germline ends came to 10 bases. This chain's CDR3 is CASSSRLLSGANVLTF. CDR3 DNA sequence: TGTGCCAGCAGTTCCAGACTACTCTCTGGGGCCAACGTCCTGACTTTC.

This chain uses TRBV23-1 with TRBJ2-7, with TRBD1 matching 8 bases. TRBV23-1 is sorted into the ORF group, with uncertain function. CDR3 length: 16 amino acids. V gave up 3 bases and J gave up 3 bases; unmatched junction bases: 10. The CDR3 DNA is TGCGCCAGCAGTCATCTCGACAGGGGTCCTAACTACGAGCAGTACGTC. Translated, it gives CASSHLDRGPNYEQYV.

The chain is built from TRBV3-1 (or the pseudogene TRBV3-2) and TRBJ1-6; D gene ambiguous. Germline assignment: CDR1 LGHDT and CDR2 YNNKEL (reference sequence). This CDR3 is 15 amino acids long. V gave up 0 bases and J gave up 9 bases, with 12 bases separating them. CDR3 sequence: CASSQDPGYGSPLHF. Written as DNA, the CDR3 is TGTGCCAGCAGCCAAGATCCGGGGTACGGTTCACCCCTCCACTTT.

The rearrangement joins TRBV5-1 to TRBJ1-2, with D perhaps TRBD1 (6 bases). CDR3 length equals 15 residues. Germline V lookup: CDR1 SGHRS, CDR2 YFSETQ. V was trimmed by 2 bases and J by 3 bases, leaving 14 bases between them. CDR3 residues: CASSLFRGSDYGYTF. The CDR3 DNA reads as TGCGCCAGCAGCTTATTCAGGGGTAGTGACTATGGCTACACCTTC.

The chain has TRBV24-1 and TRBJ2-1; 12 bases match TRBD1. Germline values: CDR1 KGHDR, CDR2 SFDVKD. The CDR3 is 14 residues long. The junction had 4 bases not matched to a gene; V was cut back by 7 bases and J by 7 bases. CDR3 bases: TGTGCCACCAGGGGACAGGGGGCGCTTAATGAGCAGTTCTTC. Encoded protein: CATRGQGALNEQFF.

This chain connects TRBV11-2 to TRBJ1-1, with D hard to call. V was shortened by 1 base and J by 0 bases, with 12 bases between the two germline ends. CDR1 is SGHAT and CDR2 is FQNNGV in the germline V gene. CDR3 length: 16 residues. The CDR3 here is CASSLGGLRVNTEAFF. Here the CDR3 DNA reads TGTGCCAGCAGCTTAGGAGGTCTTCGGGTGAACACTGAAGCTTTCTTT.

The chain's CDR3 is CASSLKHTRGEKLFF. The CDR3 nucleotides read TGTGCCAGCAGCTTAAAGCACACAAGGGGGGAAAAACTGTTTTTT. The chain carries TRBV7-6 and TRBJ1-4, with D maybe TRBD1 (6 bases). The germline V and J ends were trimmed by 2 bases and 8 bases, with 15 bases remaining between them. CDR1 is SGHVS and CDR2 is FNYEAQ in the germline V gene. The CDR3 is made up of 15 amino acids.

The V and J genes are TRBV5-1 and TRBJ2-1, with TRBD2 as a possible D gene (7 bases). The CDR3 is 15 residues long. Trimming pared 7 bases from V and 8 bases from J, leaving 22 bases between. CDR1 and CDR2 (germline): SGHRS, YFSETQ. The CDR3: CASGLEGVWRDEQFF. CDR3 in DNA: TGCGCCAGCGGACTAGAGGGGGTCTGGCGGGATGAGCAGTTCTTC. The whole variable domain, remainder taken from reference TRBV5-1 and TRBJ2-1, is KAGVTQTPRYLIKTRGQQVTLSCSPISGHRSVSWYQQTPGQGLQFLFEYFSETQRNKGNFPGRFSGRQFSNSRSEMNVSTLELGDSALYLCASGLEGVWRDEQFFGPGTRLTVL.

This chain connects TRBV5-4 to TRBJ1-2, with a possible D match to TRBD1 (5 bases). The CDR3 totals 12 residues. The V gene's germline CDR1 is SGHNT and CDR2 YYREEE (reference sequence). Trimming removed 5 bases at V and 8 bases at J, with 13 bases between. CDR3 DNA sequence: TGTGCCAGCAGTTTACCAGGGTTGGGCTACACCTTC. It yields the protein CASSLPGLGYTF.

The rearrangement joins TRBV19 to TRBJ1-5; 9 nucleotides agree with TRBD1. J gave up 6 bases and V 2 bases, and 5 bases lay outside the gene matches. The CDR3 has 15 residues. Germline CDR1 and CDR2: LNHDA and SQIVND (reference sequence). The CDR3 nucleotides read TGTGCCAGTAGTATACCGGGACAGGGCGTTCAGCCCCAGCATTTT. Translating gives CASSIPGQGVQPQHF.

CDR3 protein: CATRSGRGSGQPQHF. In DNA, the CDR3 is TGTGCCACCAGAAGCGGGCGTGGGTCGGGGCAGCCCCAGCATTTT. This rearrangement joins TRBV24-1 to TRBJ1-5; the D is unclear. The V gene lost 7 bases and the J gene lost 7 bases, with 19 bases spanning the gap. CDR1 and CDR2 (germline): KGHDR, SFDVKD. This CDR3 comprises 15 residues.

This sequence joins TRBV6-1 and TRBJ1-5, with D tentatively TRBD1 (6 bases). This CDR3 has 14 amino acids. Deletions cut 2 bases from V and 3 bases from J, with 8 bases between. Looked up from germline, CDR1 is MNHNS and CDR2 is SASEGT. This CDR3 is CASSENRVNQPQHF. The CDR3, as DNA: TGTGCCAGCAGTGAAAACAGGGTCAATCAGCCCCAGCATTTT.

The V call is TRBV7-2, the J call TRBJ2-5; possible D gene TRBD2, 6 bases. The CDR3 runs to 13 residues. V was trimmed by 8 bases and J by 1 base, leaving 11 bases between them. Germline V gives CDR1 SGHTA, CDR2 FQGNSA. The CDR3 reads CASRRGSQETQYF. CDR3 bases: TGTGCCAGCCGGCGGGGCAGCCAAGAGACCCAGTACTTC.

The chain joins TRBV7-2 to TRBJ2-3; D is possibly TRBD1 (5 bases). The CDR3 length is 15 residues. V was trimmed by 1 base and J by 1 base, leaving 9 bases between them. CDR1 SGHTA and CDR2 FQGNSA come from the germline V gene. The CDR3 sequence is CASSLDGAGTDTQYF. CDR3 in DNA: TGTGCCAGCAGCTTAGATGGGGCGGGCACAGATACGCAGTATTTT.

This clone was seen once. The gene calls are TRBV5-1 and TRBJ2-2; D might be TRBD1 (5 bases). CDR3 size: 14 residues. CDR1 is SGHRS and CDR2 is YFSETQ in the germline V gene. Trimming took 7 bases from V and 0 from J, leaving 10 bases between them. The CDR3: CASSTEANTGELFF. Here the CDR3 DNA reads TGCGCCAGCTCGACAGAAGCGAACACCGGGGAGCTGTTTTTT.

V is TRBV7-3 and J is TRBJ2-3, with 9 positions matching TRBD2. Germline V gene lookup returns CDR1 SGHTA and CDR2 FQGTGA. This CDR3 is built from 15 residues. V lost 5 bases and J lost 5; bases outside the gene matches: 8. This chain's CDR3 is CASSPRGGDGDTQYF. CDR3 sequence (DNA): TGTGCCAGCAGCCCGCGGGGGGGCGATGGAGATACGCAGTATTTT.

The chain joins TRBV19 to TRBJ2-1; TRBD2 is a possible D gene (5 bases). The CDR3 sequence is 15 residues long. V was pared by 5 bases and J by 0 bases, with 11 bases between. Germline V gene sequence: CDR1 LNHDA, CDR2 SQIVND (reference sequence). DNA for the CDR3: TGTGCCAGTAGTTCGGACTGGAGCTCCTACAATGAGCAGTTCTTC. Protein sequence: CASSSDWSSYNEQFF.

The chain combines TRBV18 with TRBJ2-1; D might be TRBD1 (6 bases). Germline assignment: CDR1 KGHSH and CDR2 LQKENI. The V end lost 4 bases, the J end lost 5 bases, and 15 bases lay between the germline ends. The CDR3 is 15 amino acids. CDR3 loop: CASSREGVINNEQFF. In DNA, the CDR3 is TGTGCCAGCTCACGAGAGGGGGTAATAAACAATGAGCAGTTCTTC.